These T cell receptor beta chains were read from a single sample in a study of identifying expanded T cells in peripheral blood. Profiling relied on immunoSEQ multiplex PCR, and the TCRdb table lists in-frame clones only, not all of them. Altogether approximately 58,000 clones are present, roughly 87% being singletons, with the ten largest covering around 3.5%. Sequencing was performed on blood. The receptors shown here come from a person aged 18 to 75 in good health. Both conserved end residues are part of each CDR3. The order of the fields is D gene, V gene, clone size, J gene, CDR3 DNA, CDR3 protein. D genes are given only for firm matches. Only some rows state a clone size, as once, few, many or a class for expanded clones.

-	TRBV27	-	TRBJ1-1	TGTGCCAGCAGTGCATGGCGGCGCACCACTGAAGCTTTCTTT	CASSAWRRTTEAFF
-	TRBV6-5	-	TRBJ2-1	TGTGCCAGTAGTTACTCGAACCCCGCATACAATGAGCAGTTCTTC	CASSYSNPAYNEQFF
-	TRBV7-8	-	TRBJ2-3	TGTGCCAGCAGCCCCCGGCCGGACAGCTCCACAGATACGCAGTATTTT	CASSPRPDSSTDTQYF
-	TRBV29-1	-	TRBJ1-2	TGCAGCGTTGTGGCAGGCTTCTATGGCTACACCTTC	CSVVAGFYGYTF
-	TRBV2	-	TRBJ1-2	TGTGCCAGCAGTCGGGCCGTGTTAGGCTACACCTTC	CASSRAVLGYTF
-	TRBV7-2	-	TRBJ2-1	TGTGCCAGCAGCCTTCGCCGCGGCGATGAGCAGTTCTTC	CASSLRRGDEQFF
-	TRBV4-2	once	TRBJ2-2	TGTGCCAGCAGCCAAGGGGAAACCGGGGAGCTGTTTTTT	CASSQGETGELFF
-	TRBV6-1	once	TRBJ1-1	TGTGCCAGGTCACTTGTATGTGGACTTGACACTGAAGCTTTCTTT	CARSLVCGLDTEAFF
-	TRBV30	-	TRBJ2-1	TGTGCCTGGAGGAAGGACCGGTACAATGAGCAGTTCTTC	CAWRKDRYNEQFF
-	TRBV28	-	TRBJ1-5	TGTGCCAGCAGTTCCTTCAATCAGCCCCAGCATTTT	CASSSFNQPQHF
-	TRBV19	few	TRBJ2-2	TGTGCCAGTAAATGGTCCACGGGATCGAACACCGGGGAGCTGTTTTTT	CASKWSTGSNTGELFF
TRBD1	TRBV27	-	TRBJ2-3	TGTGCCAGCAGTATCACCAGGGGGACAGATACGCAGTATTTT	CASSITRGTDTQYF
-	TRBV2	once	TRBJ1-1	TGTGCCAGTTCAGGGGAGTACACTGAAGCTTTCTTT	CASSGEYTEAFF
TRBD1	TRBV2	few	TRBJ1-1	TGTGCCAGCAGAGGACAGGGGGACACTGAAGCTTTCTTT	CASRGQGDTEAFF
TRBD1	TRBV27	-	TRBJ2-7	TGTGCCAGCAGTCCCCCCCAGAGGGGGCCTACCTACGAGCAGTACTTC	CASSPPQRGPTYEQYF
-	TRBV7-6	-	TRBJ2-5	TGTGCCAGCAGCTTTTGGGTCGGGGAGACCCAGTACTTC	CASSFWVGETQYF
-	TRBV7-2	-	TRBJ2-7	TGTGCCAGCAGCTTAACCGCAGGGATTTACGAGCAGTACTTC	CASSLTAGIYEQYF
TRBD2	TRBV28	-	TRBJ2-5	TGTGCCAGCAGTTTGCTCCTAGCGGGGGGGGAGACCCAGTACTTC	CASSLLLAGGETQYF
-	TRBV19	-	TRBJ1-5	TGTGCCAGTAGGTTAAGGGGTTGGGATCAGCCCCAGCATTTT	CASRLRGWDQPQHF
-	TRBV5-1	-	TRBJ1-4	TGCGCCAGCAGCTTGGCCGGGACATCACGTGAAAAACTGTTTTTT	CASSLAGTSREKLFF
TRBD1	TRBV19	once	TRBJ1-1	TGTGCCAGTAGTCAGGTGGGAACAGGGGCAGGGACTGAAGCTTTCTTT	CASSQVGTGAGTEAFF
-	TRBV7-2	once	TRBJ2-7	TGTGCCAGCAGCCGGCTCCCCTCCTACGAGCAGTACTTC	CASSRLPSYEQYF
-	TRBV19	-	TRBJ1-2	TGTGCCAGTAGTATGGGGCAGGACTATGGCTACACCTTC	CASSMGQDYGYTF
-	TRBV6-1	-	TRBJ1-1	TGTGCCGAGCGGGGGGCGAACACTGAAGCTTTCTTT	CAERGANTEAFF
TRBD2	TRBV6-1	-	TRBJ2-3	TGTGCCACCAAAGGTGGGCTAGCGGGAACAGATACGCAGTATTTT	CATKGGLAGTDTQYF
-	TRBV25-1	-	TRBJ2-2	TGTGCCAGCAGGCCCTTGGGGTCTAGCGGGGAGCTGTTTTTT	CASRPLGSSGELFF
-	TRBV19	-	TRBJ2-4	TGTGCCAGTAGTATTAGGGGGGGCTCGGCCAAAAACATTCAGTACTTC	CASSIRGGSAKNIQYF
-	TRBV5-1	-	TRBJ2-5	TGCGCCAGCAGCTTTGGAGAGACCCAGTACTTC	CASSFGETQYF
-	TRBV2	-	TRBJ2-7	TGTGCCAGCAGAACCTACGAGCAGTACTTC	CASRTYEQYF
-	TRBV10-1	-	TRBJ2-1	TGCGCCAGCAGCGACTTCGTGGGAGCGGGCCAGAATGAGCAGTTCTTC	CASSDFVGAGQNEQFF
TRBD1	TRBV5-6	-	TRBJ2-1	TGTGCCAGCACCAATCATGGGACAGGGAGAAATGAGCAGTTCTTC	CASTNHGTGRNEQFF
-	TRBV2	-	TRBJ1-3	TGTGCCAGCAGTGAGGGTTTTGGGGGAAATACTGGAAACACCATATATTTT	CASSEGFGGNTGNTIYF
TRBD2	TRBV12-5	-	TRBJ2-7	TGTGCTAGTGGTTTGGTACAGTTGGGAGGGGAGCGGTACGAGCAGTACTTC	CASGLVQLGGERYEQYF
TRBD2	TRBV9	once	TRBJ2-1	TGTGCCAGCAGCGTAGTCCCAGGTTTGACTAGCGGGAGCCCCCTGGACAATGAGCAGTTCTTC	CASSVVPGLTSGSPLDNEQFF
-	TRBV4-3	-	TRBJ2-2	TGCGCCAGCAGCCAAGACGTAAACACCGGGGAGCTGTTTTTT	CASSQDVNTGELFF
-	TRBV21-1	-	TRBJ1-1	TGTGCCAGCAGCAAATTCGACAGATCGAACACTGAAGCTTTCTTT	CASSKFDRSNTEAFF
-	TRBV13	-	TRBJ2-3	TGTGCCAGCAGCCCGTATTTCAAAACCACAGATACGCAGTATTTT	CASSPYFKTTDTQYF
-	TRBV9	-	TRBJ1-1	TGTGCCAGCAGCGTAGGTGAGGGCGTAGGCACTGAAGCTTTCTTT	CASSVGEGVGTEAFF
-	TRBV19	-	TRBJ1-5	TGTGCCAGTAGTAGACACGGACAGCGCAATCAGCCCCAGCATTTT	CASSRHGQRNQPQHF